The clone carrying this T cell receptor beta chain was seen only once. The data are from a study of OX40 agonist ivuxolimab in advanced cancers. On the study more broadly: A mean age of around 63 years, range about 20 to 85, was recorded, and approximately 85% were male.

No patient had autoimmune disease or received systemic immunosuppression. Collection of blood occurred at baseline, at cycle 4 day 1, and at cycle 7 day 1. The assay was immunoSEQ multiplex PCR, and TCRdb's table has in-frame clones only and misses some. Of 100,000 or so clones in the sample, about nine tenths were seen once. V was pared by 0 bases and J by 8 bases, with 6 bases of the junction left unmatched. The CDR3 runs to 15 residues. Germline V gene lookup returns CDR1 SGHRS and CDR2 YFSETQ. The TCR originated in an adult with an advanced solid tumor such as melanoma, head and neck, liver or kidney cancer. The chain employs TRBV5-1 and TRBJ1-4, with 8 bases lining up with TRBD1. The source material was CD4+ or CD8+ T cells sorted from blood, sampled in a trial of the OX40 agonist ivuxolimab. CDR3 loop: CASSLGQGILEKLFF. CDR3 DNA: TGCGCCAGCAGCTTGGGACAGGGGATTTTGGAAAAACTGTTTTTT.